The 27 T cell receptor beta chains below all came from one sample that was sequenced in a study of long-term antiretroviral therapy in people with HIV. Running of the v3.0 immunoSEQ assay took place at survey level. Measured with immunoSEQ multiplex PCR; TCRdb has only the in-frame clones, and not every one. The profile shows about 29,000 clones, 80% to 90% of them singletons. The sample was unsorted PBMCs, taken 3 years after starting antiretroviral therapy. The receptors stem from a man in his forties with HIV.

There are a few counts of this clone. The genes are TRBV19 and TRBJ2-1; D gene unclear. V was trimmed by 5 bases and J by 7 bases, leaving 18 bases between them. The CDR3 is 15 residues long. CDR1 is LNHDA, CDR2 SQIVND, per germline (reference sequence). As DNA, the CDR3 is TGTGCCAGTAGTGACCTGTGGGTTTATAAGAATGAGCAGTTCTTC. Protein product: CASSDLWVYKNEQFF.

J is TRBJ1-2 and V is TRBV29-1; possible D gene TRBD1, 5 bases. The germline V gene encodes CDR1 SQVTM and CDR2 ANQGSEA. Trimming shortened V by 6 bases and J by 4 bases, and 21 bases separated the two germline ends. The CDR3 contains 15 residues. CDR3 residues: CSVGGKDPGFYGYTF. CDR3 bases: TGCAGCGTCGGGGGAAAAGATCCGGGTTTCTATGGCTACACCTTC. Using reference TRBV29-1 and TRBJ1-2 for the parts outside the CDR3, the full variable domain is SAVISQKPSRDICQRGTSLTIQCQVDSQVTMMFWYRQQPGQSLTLIATANQGSEATYESGFVIDKFPISRPNLTFSTLTVSNMSPEDSSIYLCSVGGKDPGFYGYTFGSGTRLTVV.

This clone was counted a few times. The rearrangement uses TRBV9 and TRBJ1-6, with a weak D call TRBD1 (5 bases). Germline values: CDR1 SGDLS, CDR2 YYNGEE. CDR3 length: 16 amino acids. The germline V and J ends were trimmed by 0 bases and 3 bases, with 10 bases remaining between them. The CDR3 coding sequence is TGTGCCAGCAGCGTAGACGGGGGGGGCTATAATTCACCCCTCCACTTT. Residues: CASSVDGGGYNSPLHF.

This chain links TRBV27 with TRBJ1-2; D is possibly TRBD1 (6 bases). The CDR3 has 13 amino acids. V was trimmed by 3 bases and J by 4 bases, leaving 9 bases between them. CDR1 and CDR2 from the germline V gene are MNHEY and SMNVEV (reference sequence). The CDR3 is CASSLRGTYGYTF. The CDR3 DNA follows: TGTGCCAGCAGTTTGAGGGGGACCTATGGCTACACCTTC.

This clone was detected once. V usage is TRBV5-1 and J usage is TRBJ2-7, with a tentative D call TRBD1 (6 bases). The CDR3 is 13 residues long. Germline values: CDR1 SGHRS, CDR2 YFSETQ. Trimming took off 4 bases at V and 6 bases at J, with 14 bases between the two ends. The CDR3 protein is CASSPAGVGEQYF. DNA for the CDR3: TGCGCCAGCAGCCCAGCAGGGGTCGGCGAGCAGTACTTC.

The rearrangement uses TRBV18 and TRBJ2-7, with 8 bases that match TRBD1. Unmatched junction bases numbered 10, after V lost 6 bases and J lost 3 bases. The CDR3 loop spans 15 amino acids. CDR1 and CDR2 from the germline V gene are KGHSH and LQKENI. As DNA, the CDR3 is TGTGCCAGCTCCCCCAGGACAGGGATATACTACGAGCAGTACTTC. It encodes CASSPRTGIYYEQYF.

This sequence joins TRBV4-2 and TRBJ2-3, with 10 positions matching TRBD2. V was pared by 1 base and J by 4 bases, with 5 bases of the junction left unmatched. The CDR3 spans 16 residues. Germline V lookup: CDR1 LGHNA, CDR2 YNFKEQ. The CDR3 protein is CASSQGDGTSADTQYF. The CDR3 DNA is TGTGCCAGCAGCCAAGGGGACGGGACTAGCGCAGATACGCAGTATTTT.

The J gene is TRBJ2-4, the V gene TRBV7-2; the D is unclear. The CDR3 is 14 residues long. In germline, CDR1 is SGHTA, CDR2 FQGNSA. V lost 0 bases and J lost 6, with 9 bases in between. This CDR3 is CASSLAPAANIQYF. The CDR3 DNA reads as TGTGCCAGCAGCTTAGCCCCGGCCGCAAACATTCAGTACTTC.

The chain couples TRBV9 to TRBJ1-4; no definite D call. CDR1 is SGDLS, CDR2 YYNGEE, per germline. This CDR3 is built from 14 residues. Trimming left V 0 bases short and J 4 bases short, with 7 bases between. The DNA for the CDR3 is TGTGCCAGCAGCGTAGGGGCCCTTAATGAAAAACTGTTTTTT. Amino acid sequence: CASSVGALNEKLFF.

This rearrangement joins TRBV9 to TRBJ2-3; D gene uncertain. Germline values: CDR1 SGDLS, CDR2 YYNGEE. The CDR3 is made up of 14 amino acids. Trimming took 0 bases from V and 0 from J, leaving 5 bases between them. This chain's CDR3 is CASSVGSSTDTQYF. The CDR3 coding sequence is TGTGCCAGCAGCGTAGGATCTAGCACAGATACGCAGTATTTT.

The CDR3, as DNA: TGTGCCAGCAGCGTCACGACCGCTACTAACTATGGCTACACCTTC. Encoded protein: CASSVTTATNYGYTF. The V gene is TRBV9, the J gene TRBJ1-2, with D unresolved. This CDR3 has 15 amino acids. Germline V lookup: CDR1 SGDLS, CDR2 YYNGEE. V dropped 2 bases and J dropped 0 bases, with 11 bases sitting between them.

V is TRBV9 and J is TRBJ1-2, with TRBD1 matching 7 bases. CDR1 SGDLS and CDR2 YYNGEE come from the germline V gene. This CDR3 is 15 amino acids long. Trimming took 4 bases from V and 4 from J; bases not matched to a gene: 10. The CDR3 loop is CASSPLRAGGYGYTF. The CDR3 bases are TGTGCCAGCAGCCCACTAAGGGCAGGGGGCTATGGCTACACCTTC.

The genes are TRBV9 and TRBJ2-7; 8 nucleotides match TRBD2. The junction had 5 bases not matched to a gene; V was cut back by 2 bases and J by 1 base. The germline V gene has CDR1 SGDLS and CDR2 YYNGEE. The length of the CDR3 is 15 residues. This CDR3 reads CASSVGLAGSYEQYF. The CDR3 coding sequence is TGTGCCAGCAGCGTTGGGCTAGCGGGTTCCTACGAGCAGTACTTC.

The rearrangement joins TRBV7-9 to TRBJ2-7; unclear D gene. There are 14 residues in the CDR3. Germline values: CDR1 SEHNR, CDR2 FQNEAQ (reference sequence). V shed 2 bases and J shed 5 bases, with 13 bases lying between them. The CDR3 bases are TGTGCCAGCAGCTTAATGAGTTCCTTGCACGAGCAGTACTTC. This sequence encodes CASSLMSSLHEQYF. Based on the CDR3 plus reference TRBV7-9 and TRBJ2-7, the full variable domain is DTGVSQNPRHKITKRGQNVTFRCDPISEHNRLYWYRQTLGQGPEFLTYFQNEAQLEKSRLLSDRFSAERPKGSFSTLEIQRTEQGDSAMYLCASSLMSSLHEQYFGPGTRLTVT.

The rearrangement uses TRBV20-1 and TRBJ2-1; unclear D gene. CDR3 length: 11 amino acids. Germline V CDR1 and CDR2: DFQATT, SNEGSKA (reference sequence). Trimming cost V 1 base and J 9 bases, with 7 bases left between them. CDR3 loop: CSARVGTEQFF. The DNA for the CDR3 is TGCAGTGCTAGAGTTGGCACTGAGCAGTTCTTC.

This clone turned up a few times. At one boundary the junction diverges from the germline segment, which might be a read error. This rearrangement joins TRBV2 to TRBJ1-4, with D unclear. The CDR3 has 12 amino acids. Germline V gene lookup returns CDR1 SNHLY and CDR2 FYNNEI. The CDR3 loop reads CASSEGSDPRRF. The CDR3 DNA follows: TGTGCCAGCAGTGAAGGATCGGACCCCCGGCGTTTT.

This clone was seen only once. This chain uses TRBV5-1 with TRBJ2-2; tentatively, D is TRBD1 or TRBD2 (5 bases each). CDR1 and CDR2 from the germline V gene are SGHRS and YFSETQ. V lost 2 bases and J 0 bases, leaving 11 bases between the germline ends. The CDR3 extends over 16 amino acids. The CDR3 nucleotides read TGCGCCAGCAGCTTCGGGGCCCTAACGAACACCGGGGAGCTGTTTTTT. It yields the protein CASSFGALTNTGELFF.

The chain uses TRBV4-3 and TRBJ2-1, with 8 positions matching TRBD1. J gave up 7 bases and V 0 bases, and 8 bases lay outside the gene matches. The CDR3 is 16 residues long. Germline V CDR1 and CDR2: LGHNA, YSLEER. The CDR3 DNA reads as TGCGCCAGCAGCCAAGAAGCGGGCACAGGGGGAAATGAGCAGTTCTTC. This codes for CASSQEAGTGGNEQFF.

CDR3 nucleotides: TGCGCCAGCAGTGAAGGATACAATGAGCAGTTCTTC. Protein product: CASSEGYNEQFF. The chain is built from TRBV10-1 and TRBJ2-1, with D unclear. Trimming took 3 bases from V and 4 from J, leaving 4 bases between them. Germline CDR1 reads WNHNN; CDR2 reads SYGVQD (reference sequence). This CDR3 has 12 residues.

The table lists this clone with a few counts. The chain combines TRBV6-1 with TRBJ2-5, with D possibly TRBD1 on 6 matching bases. In germline, CDR1 is MNHNS, CDR2 SASEGT. This CDR3 region has 17 residues. V was clipped by 4 bases and J by 4 bases, with 22 bases between them. The CDR3 sequence: CASSVTIQQQGRETQYF. In DNA form, the CDR3 reads TGTGCCAGCAGTGTCACTATTCAACAACAGGGTCGAGAGACCCAGTACTTC.

V and J are TRBV18 and TRBJ1-1, with 10 bases matching TRBD1. V was pared by 4 bases and J by 3 bases, with 2 bases of the junction left unmatched. This CDR3 is 14 amino acids long. CDR1 is KGHSH and CDR2 is LQKENI in the germline V gene. The CDR3 loop reads CASSRDRGDTEAFF. CDR3 sequence (DNA): TGTGCCAGCTCACGGGACAGGGGCGACACTGAAGCTTTCTTT.

The chain couples TRBV29-1 to TRBJ1-2; 11 bases agree with TRBD1. The CDR3 sequence is 13 residues long. Germline CDR1 is SQVTM and CDR2 is ANQGSEA. Trimming removed 5 bases from V and 7 bases from J; junction bases left unmatched: 6. In nucleotides, the CDR3 is TGCAGCGTTACAGGACAGGGGGCTCCTGGCTACACCTTC. Translating gives CSVTGQGAPGYTF.

V gene TRBV4-1 combines with J gene TRBJ1-2, with a possible D match to TRBD1 (5 bases). The germline V and J ends were trimmed by 2 bases and 7 bases, with 17 bases remaining between them. Germline assignment: CDR1 MGHRA and CDR2 YSYEKL. CDR3 length: 15 amino acids. In DNA form, the CDR3 reads TGCGCCAGCAGCCAAATGACTTTGGCGGGGGGTGGCTACACCTTC. Residues: CASSQMTLAGGGYTF.

This clone was recorded only once. The rearrangement uses TRBV2 and TRBJ2-7, with 9 bases that match TRBD1. J lost 5 bases, V lost 5 bases, and 13 bases had no gene match. The CDR3 spans 16 residues. The germline CDR1 and CDR2 sequences are SNHLY and FYNNEI. CDR3 in amino acids: CASSSDRDRVLHEQYF. In DNA form, the CDR3 reads TGTGCCAGCAGTTCTGATCGGGACAGGGTTCTCCACGAGCAGTACTTC.

The CDR3 DNA is TGTGCCACCAGCCCAGATATATCGGACAGCTACAATCAGCCCCAGCATTTT. This translates into CATSPDISDSYNQPQHF. V usage is TRBV15 and J usage is TRBJ1-5; D possibly corresponds to TRBD1 (6 bases). V lost 5 bases, J lost 3 bases, and 20 bases lay in between. The CDR3 runs 17 residues. Germline V gene lookup returns CDR1 LNHNV and CDR2 YYDKDF (reference sequence).

The V call is TRBV30, the J call TRBJ2-7, with a tentative D call TRBD2 (5 bases). The CDR3 totals 14 residues. V dropped 4 bases and J dropped 0 bases, with 13 bases sitting between them. Germline CDR1 GTSNPN, CDR2 SVGIG (reference sequence). DNA for the CDR3: TGTGCCTGGATGGGTCGGGGATTCTCCTACGAGCAGTACTTC. Translating it yields CAWMGRGFSYEQYF.

The chain uses TRBV7-8 and TRBJ2-2; D may correspond to TRBD1 or TRBD2 (5 bases each). Trimming stripped 5 bases from V and 0 bases from J, with 16 bases between. The CDR3 has 17 residues. Germline loops: CDR1 SGHVS, CDR2 FQNEAQ. In nucleotides, the CDR3 is TGTGCCAGCAGCCACTATGAGTTGGGACCGAACACCGGGGAGCTGTTTTTT. It is translated as CASSHYELGPNTGELFF.